The 30 T cell receptor beta chains below come from one sample, sequenced in a study of T cell changes during pregnancy in multiple sclerosis. The table came from immunoSEQ multiplex PCR; TCRdb's copy has only in-frame clones and leaves some out. The sample lists nearly 110,000 clones, 80% to 95% occurring once. Sequencing used peripheral blood, obtained in the third trimester of pregnancy. Receptors originate from a female donor in good health, enrolled as a control in a pregnancy study.

The gene calls are TRBV5-6 and TRBJ2-7, with TRBD1 identical over 7 bases. CDR1 is SGHDT, CDR2 YYEEEE, per germline. Trimming at V came to 0 bases and at J to 0 bases, leaving 6 bases not matched to a gene. This CDR3 has 16 amino acids. The CDR3 protein is CASSLAGTENSYEQYF. CDR3 DNA sequence: TGTGCCAGCAGCTTGGCAGGGACAGAGAACTCCTACGAGCAGTACTTC. The complete variable domain, with remaining parts taken from reference TRBV5-6 and TRBJ2-7, reads DAGVTQSPTHLIKTRGQQVTLRCSPKSGHDTVSWYQQALGQGPQFIFQYYEEEERQRGNFPDRFSGHQFPNYSSELNVNALLLGDSALYLCASSLAGTENSYEQYFGPGTRLTVT.

V usage is TRBV19 and J usage is TRBJ2-7; D is perhaps TRBD1 (5 bases). From germline, CDR1 is LNHDA and CDR2 SQIVND (reference sequence). V lost 5 bases to trimming and J lost 0 bases, with 23 bases between them. This CDR3 is 18 amino acids long. CDR3 DNA: TGTGCCAGTAGTCGACAGTCCTACTACCCTTTATCCTCCTACGAGCAGTACTTC. Its translation is CASSRQSYYPLSSYEQYF.

The chain carries TRBV6-1 and TRBJ1-1; the match to TRBD1 covers 8 bases. CDR3 length equals 14 residues. CDR1 is MNHNS and CDR2 is SASEGT in the germline V gene. The V and J ends lost 2 bases and 4 bases, in that order; junction bases with no gene match: 3. CDR3 in amino acids: CASSETGTGTEAFF. The CDR3 nucleotides read TGTGCCAGCAGTGAAACGGGGACAGGCACTGAAGCTTTCTTT.

The V gene is TRBV29-1, the J gene TRBJ2-4; D not resolved. The CDR3 runs 14 residues. Deletions cut 0 bases from V and 9 bases from J, with 15 bases between. Germline lookup yields CDR1 SQVTM and CDR2 ANQGSEA. This CDR3 reads CSVEERSRPGIQYF. CDR3 nucleotide sequence: TGCAGCGTTGAAGAGAGGAGTCGGCCGGGCATTCAGTACTTC.

The chain uses TRBV13 and TRBJ1-1; D is unclear. The CDR3 covers 12 residues. Germline loops: CDR1 PRHDT, CDR2 FYEKMQ (reference sequence). V gave up 5 bases and J gave up 1 base, with 5 bases separating them. The CDR3 reads CASSRANTEAFF. In nucleotides, the CDR3 is TGTGCCAGCAGCAGAGCGAACACTGAAGCTTTCTTT.

The sample holds a few counts of this clone. The CDR3 spells CALSGQHNSPLHF. CDR3 sequence (DNA): TGTGCCTTGTCTGGACAGCATAATTCACCCCTCCACTTT. V gene TRBV30 combines with J gene TRBJ1-6, with a tentative D call TRBD1 (6 bases). This CDR3 is 13 amino acids long. Per the germline V gene, CDR1 is GTSNPN and CDR2 is SVGIG (reference sequence). V lost 7 bases, J lost 5 bases, and 12 bases lay in between.

The V gene is TRBV27, the J gene TRBJ1-1; D gene ambiguous. The V end was cut by 3 bases, the J end by 5 bases, with 10 bases between. The CDR3 runs to 13 residues. Germline CDR1 and CDR2: MNHEY and SMNVEV (reference sequence). CDR3 DNA sequence: TGTGCCAGCAGTTTGCAGACTGAGACTGAAGCTTTCTTT. Translation gives CASSLQTETEAFF.

J is TRBJ2-7 and V is TRBV19, with a tentative D call TRBD2 (5 bases). V lost 1 base, J lost 7 bases, and 14 bases lay in between. The CDR3 sequence is 14 residues long. CDR1 and CDR2 (germline): LNHDA, SQIVND (reference sequence). CDR3 nucleotide sequence: TGTGCCAGTAGTATAGGAGGGAGAGTCCGAGAGCAGTACTTC. Translating gives CASSIGGRVREQYF.

The chain joins TRBV6-1 to TRBJ1-2; D call uncertain. Germline V gene data show CDR1 as MNHNS and CDR2 as SASEGT. The ends were cut back, 5 bases at V and 0 bases at J, with 7 bases in the middle. CDR3 size: 13 residues. CDR3 in DNA: TGTGCCAGCAGTCCTCCGGCTAACTATGGCTACACCTTC. It codes for CASSPPANYGYTF.

This clone was picked up a small number of times. The J gene is TRBJ2-1, the V gene TRBV30; weak D call: TRBD1 (6 bases). Germline CDR1 and CDR2: GTSNPN and SVGIG (reference sequence). CDR3 size: 18 residues. V lost 0 bases to trimming and J lost 6 bases, with 24 bases between them. CDR3 loop: CAWSVRGGRTPRANEQFF. DNA of the CDR3: TGTGCCTGGAGTGTACGAGGGGGAAGGACTCCGCGAGCCAATGAGCAGTTCTTC.

The chain uses TRBV5-4 and TRBJ1-1; 8 bases line up with TRBD1. Trimming removed 0 bases from V and 4 bases from J; junction bases left unmatched: 2. Germline V gene lookup returns CDR1 SGHNT and CDR2 YYREEE (reference sequence). The CDR3 sequence is 14 residues long. The CDR3 region is CASSLDRGSTEAFF. CDR3 bases: TGTGCCAGCAGCTTGGACAGGGGGTCCACTGAAGCTTTCTTT.

The chain uses TRBV6-5 and TRBJ2-5; 8 nucleotides match TRBD1. The length of the CDR3 is 11 residues. The V gene end was trimmed by 6 bases and the J gene end by 9 bases; junction bases not matched to a gene: 3. Germline lookup yields CDR1 MNHEY and CDR2 SVGAGI. CDR3 sequence (DNA): TGTGCCAGCAGCGGCAGGGGGCCCCAGTACTTC. Its translation is CASSGRGPQYF.

V and J are TRBV7-9 and TRBJ2-3, with TRBD1 as a possible D gene (5 bases). Germline V CDR1 and CDR2: SEHNR, FQNEAQ (reference sequence). The CDR3 has 16 residues. V was shortened by 4 bases and J by 2 bases, with 16 bases between the two germline ends. In DNA form, the CDR3 reads TGTGCCAGCAGCTCCATGTTTACAGGCTACACAGATACGCAGTATTTT. Protein: CASSSMFTGYTDTQYF.

The CDR3 region is CASGLERSGYTF. In DNA form, the CDR3 reads TGTGCTAGTGGCTTAGAGAGGAGTGGCTACACCTTC. The V call is TRBV12-5, the J call TRBJ1-2; D is ambiguous. This CDR3 is 12 amino acids long. Trimming left V 6 bases short and J 7 bases short, with 12 bases between. Germline V gene lookup returns CDR1 LGHNT and CDR2 FRNRAP.

This clone was observed a single time. This rearrangement joins TRBV5-8 to TRBJ2-4; the D is unclear. This CDR3 is built from 16 residues. Looked up from germline, CDR1 is SGHTS and CDR2 is YDEGEE. Trimming cost V 0 bases and J 0 bases, with 10 bases left between them. CDR3 protein: CASSLVSGIAKNIQYF. CDR3 nucleotide sequence: TGTGCCAGCAGCTTGGTTTCAGGAATAGCCAAAAACATTCAGTACTTC.

This chain uses TRBV10-3 with TRBJ1-2; a weak D match, TRBD1 (5 bases). This CDR3 is 12 amino acids long. Trimming pared 5 bases from V and 4 bases from J, leaving 8 bases between. Germline CDR1 reads ENHRY; CDR2 reads SYGVKD. CDR3 sequence: CAISRDSYGYTF. The CDR3, as DNA: TGTGCCATCAGTAGAGACAGCTATGGCTACACCTTC.

This rearrangement joins TRBV5-5 to TRBJ2-7; the match to TRBD1 covers 8 bases. Trimming cost V 4 bases and J 4 bases; bases outside gene matches: 22. In germline, CDR1 is SGHKS, CDR2 YYEKEE (reference sequence). The CDR3 contains 19 residues. This CDR3 is CASSDDRDRRMIAVYEQYF. In DNA, the CDR3 is TGTGCCAGCAGCGATGACCGGGACAGGAGGATGATTGCCGTATACGAGCAGTACTTC. Together with reference TRBV5-5 and TRBJ2-7, the CDR3 gives the full variable domain: DAGVTQSPTHLIKTRGQQVTLRCSPISGHKSVSWYQQVLGQGPQFIFQYYEKEERGRGNFPDRFSARQFPNYSSELNVNALLLGDSALYLCASSDDRDRRMIAVYEQYFGPGTRLTVT.

CDR3 sequence reads: CASSLISGGSRGGYTF. The CDR3 bases are TGTGCCAGCAGCTTAATCAGCGGGGGCAGTCGGGGTGGCTACACCTTC. The chain employs TRBV7-2 and TRBJ1-2; D is possibly TRBD1 (6 bases). The germline V gene has CDR1 SGHTA and CDR2 FQGNSA. Trimming removed 2 bases at V and 7 bases at J, with 20 bases between. This CDR3 is 16 amino acids long.

J is TRBJ2-3 and V is TRBV7-6; D may be TRBD1 (6 bases). The CDR3 spans 14 residues. Trimming pared 6 bases from V and 3 bases from J, leaving 13 bases between. Germline V gives CDR1 SGHVS, CDR2 FNYEAQ. CDR3 sequence: CASRGRGMTDTQYF. The CDR3, as DNA: TGTGCCAGCAGGGGCAGGGGTATGACAGATACGCAGTATTTT.

The V and J genes are TRBV30 and TRBJ1-4; no definite D call. The CDR3 loop spans 14 amino acids. Germline values: CDR1 GTSNPN, CDR2 SVGIG (reference sequence). V gave up 4 bases and J gave up 5 bases, with 14 bases separating them. This chain's CDR3 is CAWTMGRKNEKLFF. The CDR3 nucleotides are TGTGCCTGGACAATGGGCCGGAAAAATGAAAAACTGTTTTTT.

This CDR3 reads CASSYRSGGVYNEQFF. CDR3 DNA: TGTGCCAGCAGCTACCGTAGCGGGGGGGTATACAATGAGCAGTTCTTC. The chain links TRBV11-3 to TRBJ2-1; TRBD2 agrees at 11 bases. J lost 4 bases, V lost 4 bases, and 6 bases had no gene match. This CDR3 is 16 amino acids long. Germline V CDR1 and CDR2: SGHNT, YENEEA.

The chain uses TRBV19 and TRBJ1-2; 11 bases line up with TRBD1. CDR1 and CDR2 (germline): LNHDA, SQIVND (reference sequence). J was trimmed by 7 bases and V by 2 bases; bases with no gene match: 6. The CDR3 runs to 15 residues. CDR3 loop: CASSIIGQGASGYTF. Written as DNA, the CDR3 is TGTGCCAGTAGTATAATCGGACAGGGGGCAAGTGGCTACACCTTC. Full variable domain (missing parts from reference TRBV19 and TRBJ1-2): DGGITQSPKYLFRKEGQNVTLSCEQNLNHDAMYWYRQDPGQGLRLIYYSQIVNDFQKGDIAEGYSVSREKKESFPLTVTSAQKNPTAFYLCASSIIGQGASGYTFGSGTRLTVV.

This chain connects TRBV5-1 to TRBJ2-3, with D maybe TRBD1 (5 bases). CDR1 and CDR2 (germline): SGHRS, YFSETQ. This CDR3 has 14 residues. V dropped 0 bases and J dropped 2 bases, with 7 bases sitting between them. In DNA form, the CDR3 reads TGCGCCAGCAGCTTGGGACAGACCACAGATACGCAGTATTTT. Its protein is CASSLGQTTDTQYF. The whole variable domain, filled in from reference TRBV5-1 and TRBJ2-3, reads KAGVTQTPRYLIKTRGQQVTLSCSPISGHRSVSWYQQTPGQGLQFLFEYFSETQRNKGNFPGRFSGRQFSNSRSEMNVSTLELGDSALYLCASSLGQTTDTQYFGPGTRLTVL.

The chain carries TRBV7-6 and TRBJ1-3; 7 bases are a match to TRBD1. J was trimmed by 0 bases and V by 5 bases; bases with no gene match: 7. This CDR3 comprises 16 residues. Germline CDR1 and CDR2: SGHVS and FNYEAQ. CDR3 amino acids: CASSLLQGNSGNTIYF. The DNA of the CDR3 is TGTGCCAGCAGCCTTCTACAGGGGAACTCTGGAAACACCATATATTTT.

This chain links TRBV5-1 with TRBJ2-1; 7 nucleotides line up with TRBD1. V was clipped by 4 bases and J by 5 bases; unmatched bases: 15. Germline CDR1 SGHRS, CDR2 YFSETQ. This CDR3 contains 17 residues. The CDR3 is CASSPTPYRDRDNEQFF. In nucleotides, the CDR3 is TGCGCCAGCAGCCCGACCCCTTACAGGGACAGAGACAATGAGCAGTTCTTC.

This clone has more than one count but fewer than ten. The chain uses TRBV18 and TRBJ1-1, with TRBD1 as a possible D gene (5 bases). The germline gives CDR1 KGHSH, CDR2 LQKENI. This CDR3 contains 15 residues. Between the trimmed V and J ends, which lost 0 bases and 3 bases, there was a span of 11 bases. CDR3 nucleotide sequence: TGTGCCAGCTCACCACCGGGAGGGACGGACACTGAAGCTTTCTTT. It specifies CASSPPGGTDTEAFF.

The chain combines TRBV27 with TRBJ1-5; 10 positions agree with TRBD1. This CDR3 has 14 residues. V lost 6 bases, J lost 9 bases, and 8 bases stayed unmatched. CDR1 and CDR2 from the germline V gene are MNHEY and SMNVEV (reference sequence). In DNA, the CDR3 is TGTGCCAGCAGATTAGGACAGGGGGTATGGCCCCAGCATTTT. Its translation: CASRLGQGVWPQHF.

The rearrangement links TRBV7-2 to TRBJ1-5; 7 bases are a match to TRBD1. V shed 5 bases and J 3 bases; nucleotides not matched to a gene: 4. Germline V gene data show CDR1 as SGHTA and CDR2 as FQGNSA. The CDR3 is made up of 14 amino acids. The DNA of the CDR3 is TGTGCCAGCAGCCTTGGACAGGCCAATCAGCCCCAGCATTTT. Translating it yields CASSLGQANQPQHF. The variable domain in full, with the rest retrieved from reference TRBV7-2 and TRBJ1-5, is GAGVSQSPSNKVTEKGKDVELRCDPISGHTALYWYRQSLGQGLEFLIYFQGNSAPDKSGLPSDRFSAERTGGSVSTLTIQRTQQEDSAVYLCASSLGQANQPQHFGDGTRLSIL.

The rearrangement uses TRBV30 and TRBJ2-1; possible D gene TRBD1, 5 bases. V dropped 4 bases and J dropped 8 bases, with 18 bases sitting between them. There are 14 residues in the CDR3. In germline, CDR1 is GTSNPN, CDR2 SVGIG (reference sequence). The CDR3 bases are TGTGCCTGGATCCCGCAGGGTGGTCTCTATGAGCAGTTCTTC. It encodes CAWIPQGGLYEQFF.

The chain couples TRBV6-6 to TRBJ2-5, with 10 bases lining up with TRBD2. J was trimmed by 2 bases and V by 2 bases; bases with no gene match: 5. CDR3 length equals 16 residues. CDR1 is MNHNY, CDR2 SVGAGI, per germline (reference sequence). The CDR3 sequence is CASSYGGSGGQETQYF. For the CDR3, the DNA is TGTGCCAGCAGTTACGGGGGTAGCGGGGGGCAAGAGACCCAGTACTTC.